The rows below give T cell receptor beta chains drawn from one sample of a study of vaccination and CD4 T cells after COVID-19. Their antigens remain unidentified. TCRdb recomputed calls from the PCR reads with MiXCR, one row per CDR3 protein. This sample has 13,000 to 15,000 distinct CDR3 sequences; over 65% occur once, and the top ten carry approximately 11%. The specimen was CD4+ T cells from blood, cultured in vitro. The source is a human donor who had recovered from COVID-19. Both conserved end residues are part of each CDR3. Fields, in order: clone size, D gene, V gene, J gene, CDR3 DNA, CDR3 protein. A D gene is named only where the DNA matches it firmly. For some rows the clone size is stated as once, few or many, or as a class when expanded; others skip it.

>few|NA|TRBV20-1|TRBJ1-3
TGCAGTGCTCTCCGCCACGGACAGTCCTCTGGAAACACCATATATTTT
CSALRHGQSSGNTIYF
>NA|NA|TRBV2|TRBJ1-5
TGTGCCAGCAGAACAGATAGCAATCAGCCCCAGCATTTT
CASRTDSNQPQHF
>NA|NA|TRBV5-6|TRBJ2-1
TGTGCCAGCAGCTTGGGAGCCACAGGGATAAATTGGTACTTC
CASSLGATGINWYF
>NA|NA|TRBV14|TRBJ1-2
TGTGCCAGCAGCCACCTCTCGGGGGGGAGGTCAGTCGGCTACACCTTC
CASSHLSGGRSVGYTF
>NA|TRBD1|TRBV7-2|TRBJ1-1
TGTGCCAGCAGGGCCCGGACAGGGGTGGGGCCTGAAGCTTTCTTT
CASRARTGVGPEAFF
>few|NA|TRBV20-1|TRBJ1-1
TGCAGTGCTAGTTGGGATACGGGAGAAGCTTTCTTT
CSASWDTGEAFF
>once|NA|TRBV20-1|TRBJ1-3
TGCAGTGCCGGGACCGCACTCTCTGGAAACACCATATATTTT
CSAGTALSGNTIYF
>NA|NA|TRBV28|TRBJ1-3
TGTGCCAGCAGTTTTCTACAGGGAACGAAGACCACCATATATTTT
CASSFLQGTKTTIYF
>NA|TRBD1|TRBV9|TRBJ1-2
TGTGCCAGCAGCGCGCGACCACAGGGGGAGGCTAACTATGGCTACACCTTC
CASSARPQGEANYGYTF
>few|NA|TRBV6-1|TRBJ1-5
TGTGCCAGCACCTCTCTCCGGGGAAGCAATCAGCCCCAGCATTTT
CASTSLRGSNQPQHF
>NA|NA|TRBV20-1|TRBJ1-1
TGCAGTGCTAGAGATCCTCAGAAGAACACTGAAGCTTTCTTT
CSARDPQKNTEAFF
>once|NA|TRBV12-3/TRBV12-4|TRBJ1-5
TGTGCCAGCAGTCGCGGGGGCAGCCTTCAGCCCCAGCATTTT
CASSRGGSLQPQHF
>few|NA|TRBV24-1|TRBJ1-1
TGTGCCACCAGTGACCTGCGGGGTAATGAAGCTTTCTTT
CATSDLRGNEAFF
>NA|TRBD2|TRBV6-1|TRBJ2-1
TGTGCCAGCAGACGACTAGCGGGAGGCCCATCCTACAATGAGCAGTTCTTC
CASRRLAGGPSYNEQFF
>NA|TRBD1|TRBV20-1|TRBJ1-2
TGCAGTGCACCCGACCCCGGGACAGCTAACTATGGCTACACCTTC
CSAPDPGTANYGYTF
>NA|NA|TRBV6-4|TRBJ2-6
TGTGCCAGCAGTGACTCAACGGAGTCTGGGGCCAACGTCCTGACTTTC
CASSDSTESGANVLTF
>NA|TRBD1|TRBV6-1|TRBJ1-1
TGTGCCAGCAGTGAACGACAGGGTCGCACTGAAGCTTTCTTT
CASSERQGRTEAFF
>NA|NA|TRBV6-1|TRBJ2-7
TGTGCCAGCAGTCAACGTGGAGGACTGTTCTACGAGCAGTACTTC
CASSQRGGLFYEQYF
>NA|NA|TRBV20-1|TRBJ2-5
TGCAGTGCTAGAGGTTTCCAAGAGACCCAGTACTTC
CSARGFQETQYF
>once|NA|TRBV20-1|TRBJ1-5
TGCAGTGCTTCTGTCCCATCGAGAGGCAATCAGCCCCAGCATTTT
CSASVPSRGNQPQHF
>NA|NA|TRBV7-2|TRBJ1-2
TGTGCCAGCAGCTTCAAGGGGACTAACTATGGCTACACCTTC
CASSFKGTNYGYTF
>once|NA|TRBV30|TRBJ1-5
TGTGCCTGGAGCTGGGGCAATCAGCCCCAGCATTTT
CAWSWGNQPQHF
>NA|TRBD1|TRBV27|TRBJ1-4
TGTGCCAGCCTTAGACAGGGGGAGGAAAAACTGTTTTTT
CASLRQGEEKLFF
>few|TRBD1|TRBV7-2|TRBJ1-6
TGTGCCAGCAGCTTCGGACAGGGGATCAATTCACCCCTCCACTTT
CASSFGQGINSPLHF
>NA|NA|TRBV6-4|TRBJ2-1
TGTGCCAGCAGTGACAGTAGACTCAGTGAGCAGTTCTTC
CASSDSRLSEQFF
>NA|TRBD1|TRBV7-2|TRBJ2-7
TGTGCCAGCAGCTTCGGGACAGGGAAGTACGAGCAGTACTTC
CASSFGTGKYEQYF
>NA|NA|TRBV25-1|TRBJ1-5
TGTGCCAGCAGTGAATTTCAGGATAGCAATCAGCCCCAGCATTTT
CASSEFQDSNQPQHF
>NA|NA|TRBV5-4|TRBJ2-3
TGTGCCAGCAGCTTGGCCGGGGTGGGTACGCAGTATTTT
CASSLAGVGTQYF
>NA|NA|TRBV10-3|TRBJ1-1
TGTGCCATCAGTGGGGGGACCAACATTGAAGCTTTCTTT
CAISGGTNIEAFF
>NA|NA|TRBV6-2/TRBV6-3|TRBJ1-2
TGTGCCAGCAGTTACTCGGAGGGGATTGGCTACACCTTC
CASSYSEGIGYTF
>NA|NA|TRBV20-1|TRBJ2-7
TGCAGTGCTAGTGCTGCCGAGCAGTACTTC
CSASAAEQYF
>NA|NA|TRBV19|TRBJ1-1
TGTGCCAGTAGTATGCCGGATCGGGGCACTGAAGCTTTCTTT
CASSMPDRGTEAFF
>once|NA|TRBV28|TRBJ1-5
TGTGCCAGCATTAGTGCCAAAACTCAGCCCCAGCATTTT
CASISAKTQPQHF
>NA|NA|TRBV7-9|TRBJ1-1
TGTGCCAGCAGCCCCCTCAGGGAGGGCACTGAAGCTTTCTTT
CASSPLREGTEAFF
>NA|NA|TRBV6-5|TRBJ2-7
TGTGCCAGCAGTTACGGTGGGGTAGGGCCGTACGAGCAGTACTTC
CASSYGGVGPYEQYF
>NA|NA|TRBV21-1|TRBJ2-3
TGTGCCAGAAAAAAGGGAGACAGCACAGATACGCAGTATTTT
CARKKGDSTDTQYF